These T cell receptor beta chains were read from a single sample in a study of shared clonotypes between healthy human individuals. The repertoire was sequenced with immunoSEQ multiplex PCR; TCRdb's copy has only in-frame clones and lacks some. The sample includes around 940,000 clones, 76% of them seen just once. Sequencing input: memory CD4+ T cells sorted from blood. The receptors shown here come from a man aged 18 to 35 in good health. Both conserved end residues are part of each CDR3. Fields, in order: D gene, V gene, J gene, clone size, CDR3 protein, CDR3 DNA. D genes are given only for firm matches. The size of a clone is reported for some rows only, either as once, few or many, or as a class for expanded clones.

.	TRBV7-9	TRBJ2-3	.	CASPDTQYF	TGTGCCAGCCCAGATACGCAGTATTTT
.	TRBV18	TRBJ2-7	few	CASSLGTYEQYF	TGTGCCAGCTCCCTGGGGACCTACGAGCAGTACTTC
.	TRBV18	TRBJ1-5	.	CASSPDSLNQPQHF	TGTGCCAGCTCACCGGACAGCTTAAATCAGCCCCAGCATTTT
.	TRBV5-1	TRBJ2-6	.	CASSLGQSGANVLTF	TGCGCCAGCAGCTTGGGCCAGTCTGGGGCCAACGTCCTGACTTTC
TRBD2	TRBV7-9	TRBJ2-3	.	CASSSGTSFFVTDTQYF	TGTGCCAGCAGCAGCGGGACTAGCTTTTTCGTAACAGATACGCAGTATTTT
.	TRBV11-2	TRBJ2-4	.	CASSLAGVTPAKNIQYF	TGTGCCAGCAGCTTAGCCGGGGTGACTCCAGCCAAAAACATTCAGTACTTC
.	TRBV30	TRBJ1-6	.	CAWRIGSSYNSPLHF	TGTGCCTGGAGGATAGGGAGCTCCTATAATTCACCCCTCCACTTT
TRBD2	TRBV6-5	TRBJ2-7	.	CASKALADYEQYF	TGTGCCAGCAAGGCACTAGCGGACTACGAGCAGTACTTC
.	TRBV30	TRBJ2-5	.	CAWSVSSWYPDQETQYF	TGTGCCTGGAGTGTATCTTCATGGTATCCTGATCAAGAGACCCAGTACTTC
.	TRBV7-9	TRBJ2-2	.	CASSSKDRNTGELFF	TGTGCCAGCAGCTCCAAGGACAGGAACACCGGGGAGCTGTTTTTT
.	TRBV2	TRBJ2-7	.	CASSADYYEQYF	TGTGCCAGCAGCGCCGACTACTACGAGCAGTACTTC
.	TRBV5-8	TRBJ2-2	.	CASSLWRNTGELFF	TGTGCCAGCAGCTTATGGCGGAACACCGGGGAGCTGTTTTTT
.	TRBV5-1	TRBJ1-3	.	CASSQGGSGNTIYF	TGCGCCAGCAGCCAGGGAGGATCTGGAAACACCATATATTTT
.	TRBV27	TRBJ2-3	once	CASSSTLTSTDTQYF	TGTGCCAGCAGTTCAACCTTGACTAGCACAGATACGCAGTATTTT
.	TRBV2	TRBJ2-1	.	CASSRLGNEQFF	TGTGCCAGCTCCCGATTGGGCAATGAGCAGTTCTTC
.	TRBV29-1	TRBJ2-7	.	CSVFWTFSTYEQYF	TGCAGCGTTTTCTGGACATTTTCAACCTACGAGCAGTACTTC
.	TRBV5-1	TRBJ2-2	.	CASSLGLAPDGELFF	TGCGCCAGCAGCTTGGGCCTAGCGCCAGACGGGGAGCTGTTTTTT
.	TRBV4-2	TRBJ2-7	once	CASSQDRLFSYEQYF	TGTGCCAGCAGCCAAGATCGACTTTTCTCCTACGAGCAGTACTTC
.	TRBV7-9	TRBJ1-1	.	CASSTYRNTEAFF	TGTGCCAGCAGCACATACAGGAACACTGAAGCTTTCTTT
TRBD1	TRBV18	TRBJ2-7	.	CASSPGQSYEQYF	TGTGCCAGCTCACCGGGACAGAGCTACGAGCAGTACTTC
.	TRBV19	TRBJ2-7	.	CATRDSYEQYF	TGTGCCACCCGGGACTCCTACGAGCAGTACTTC
.	TRBV9	TRBJ1-3	.	CASSVGEISGNTIYF	TGTGCCAGCAGCGTTGGGGAGATCTCTGGAAACACCATATATTTT
.	TRBV11-2	TRBJ2-7	.	CASSFVQYEQYF	TGTGCCAGCAGCTTTGTCCAGTACGAGCAGTACTTC
TRBD1	TRBV28	TRBJ2-7	.	CASSRLGQGSSYEQYF	TGTGCCAGCAGTCGACTTGGACAGGGGAGCTCCTACGAGCAGTACTTC